The 21 T cell receptor beta chains below were found in one sample sequenced in a study of CD8+ T cells in alopecia areata. Following extraction, RNA underwent reverse transcription to cDNA, which served as the sequencing template. The assay was immunoSEQ multiplex PCR, and TCRdb's table has in-frame clones only and misses some. Among about 140,000 clones listed, 86% were seen once. Treatment denoted: oral pan-JAK inhibitor, 5-10 mg twice daily. The sample was CD8+ T cells sorted from blood, taken at week 4, from a patient treated with tofacitinib. These receptors originate from a human donor with alopecia areata.

The genes are TRBV25-1 and TRBJ2-7; D call uncertain. Between the trimmed V and J ends, which lost 2 bases and 3 bases, there was a span of 2 bases. The V gene's germline CDR1 is MGHDK and CDR2 SYGVNS. The CDR3 is 11 residues long. CDR3 residues: CASSENYEQYF. The CDR3 region has the DNA TGTGCCAGCAGTGAAAACTACGAGCAGTACTTC.

The chain has TRBV9 and TRBJ1-1; 8 bases are shared with TRBD1. Unmatched junction bases numbered 7, after V lost 4 bases and J lost 5 bases. This CDR3 contains 14 residues. The V gene's germline CDR1 is SGDLS and CDR2 YYNGEE. Here the CDR3 reads CASSSGTGRTEAFF. The DNA of the CDR3 is TGTGCCAGCAGCTCCGGGACAGGACGGACTGAAGCTTTCTTT.

The chain recombines TRBV5-5 with TRBJ1-4, with unresolved D. CDR1 is SGHKS and CDR2 is YYEKEE in the germline V gene (reference sequence). The V gene lost 4 bases and the J gene lost 6 bases, with 16 bases spanning the gap. This CDR3 region has 15 residues. The CDR3 region has the DNA TGTGCCAGCAGCCCCTGGACCGGTGCTGATGAAAAACTGTTTTTT. This gives the protein CASSPWTGADEKLFF. The full variable domain, its missing parts supplied by reference TRBV5-5 and TRBJ1-4, is DAGVTQSPTHLIKTRGQQVTLRCSPISGHKSVSWYQQVLGQGPQFIFQYYEKEERGRGNFPDRFSARQFPNYSSELNVNALLLGDSALYLCASSPWTGADEKLFFGSGTQLSVL.

The chain recombines TRBV19 with TRBJ2-3, with unresolved D. The CDR3 is 14 amino acids. Germline lookup yields CDR1 LNHDA and CDR2 SQIVND (reference sequence). The V end was cut by 5 bases, the J end by 0 bases, with 9 bases between. This chain's CDR3 is CASSYGSSTDTQYF. DNA of the CDR3: TGTGCCAGTAGTTATGGGTCCAGCACAGATACGCAGTATTTT.

The J gene is TRBJ2-5, the V gene TRBV7-3; 9 bases match TRBD2. V shed 2 bases, J shed 1 base, and the junction held 2 bases outside the gene matches. CDR1 is SGHTA and CDR2 is FQGTGA in the germline V gene. This CDR3 is 15 amino acids long. The CDR3 sequence is CASSLAGGVQETQYF. The CDR3 DNA follows: TGTGCCAGCAGCTTAGCGGGAGGGGTCCAAGAGACCCAGTACTTC. Drawing the rest from reference TRBV7-3 and TRBJ2-5, the complete variable domain is GAGVSQTPSNKVTEKGKYVELRCDPISGHTALYWYRQSLGQGPEFLIYFQGTGAADDSGLPNDRFFAVRPEGSVSTLKIQRTERGDSAVYLCASSLAGGVQETQYFGPGTRLLVL.

This rearrangement joins TRBV5-4 to TRBJ2-7; D unresolved. Germline CDR1 reads SGHNT; CDR2 reads YYREEE (reference sequence). With 3 bases removed from V and 6 bases from J, the gap between germline ends came to 22 bases. The CDR3 is made up of 16 amino acids. The CDR3 DNA follows: TGTGCCAGCAGCTGGGCTCAGGACGGTAGTCTCGGCGAGCAGTACTTC. Encoded protein: CASSWAQDGSLGEQYF.

In the case of this clone: The same CDR3 can be traced to other DNA sequences in this sample. The chain uses TRBV4-1 and TRBJ1-1; the D is unclear. Germline values: CDR1 MGHRA, CDR2 YSYEKL. This CDR3 contains 12 residues. V lost 1 base and J 4 bases, leaving 4 bases between the germline ends. The CDR3 DNA is TGCGCCAGCAGCCAAGTTGGCACTGAAGCTTTCTTT. Translating gives CASSQVGTEAFF.

The V gene is TRBV11-2, the J gene TRBJ2-7; 7 nucleotides align to TRBD1. Per germline, CDR1 SGHAT and CDR2 FQNNGV. The CDR3 has 16 amino acids. The trim removed 5 bases at V and 2 bases at J, leaving 12 bases unmatched. The CDR3 loop is CASSNPDRTTTYEQYF. The CDR3 nucleotides are TGTGCCAGCAGCAACCCGGACAGGACAACAACCTACGAGCAGTACTTC.

In its sample, this clone was seen a few times. The DNA of the CDR3 is TGCAGCGTTGAATCGGCAGCCAGGGTGTCCACCGGGGAGCTGTTTTTT. Translation: CSVESAARVSTGELFF. The chain is built from TRBV29-1 and TRBJ2-2; D possibly corresponds to TRBD1 (5 bases). Trimming cost V 2 bases and J 4 bases, with 17 bases left between them. Germline assignment: CDR1 SQVTM and CDR2 ANQGSEA. This CDR3 is built from 16 residues.

This chain joins TRBV2 and TRBJ2-7; 7 positions agree with TRBD1. This CDR3 comprises 14 residues. Germline trimming cut 11 bases from V and 0 bases from J; bases unmatched to any gene: 10. Germline CDR1 SNHLY, CDR2 FYNNEI. CDR3 protein: CAGEDRDTSYEQYF. CDR3 coding DNA: TGTGCCGGGGAAGACAGGGACACCTCCTACGAGCAGTACTTC.

V usage is TRBV27 and J usage is TRBJ2-3, with a weak D call TRBD1 (6 bases). Deletions cut 4 bases from V and 1 base from J, with 15 bases between. The CDR3 is 16 amino acids. Germline V gene data show CDR1 as MNHEY and CDR2 as SMNVEV (reference sequence). This CDR3 reads CASSSNPSGGTDTQYF. DNA of the CDR3: TGTGCCAGCAGTTCCAATCCTTCAGGGGGCACAGATACGCAGTATTTT.

The rearrangement links TRBV6-6 to TRBJ2-1; no firm D call. The ends were cut back, 0 bases at V and 9 bases at J, with 12 bases in the middle. The CDR3 spans 14 residues. Germline CDR1 MNHNY, CDR2 SVGAGI (reference sequence). The CDR3 protein is CASSYSTYAAEQFF. CDR3 nucleotide sequence: TGTGCCAGCAGTTACTCGACGTACGCGGCTGAGCAGTTCTTC.

The CDR3 DNA reads as TGTGCCAGCAGCGTAGGGCTAGCGAGTTCCTACGAGCAGTACTTC. Translated: CASSVGLASSYEQYF. V gene TRBV9 combines with J gene TRBJ2-7, with D possibly TRBD2 on 6 matching bases. Germline values: CDR1 SGDLS, CDR2 YYNGEE. The V end lost 0 bases, the J end lost 1 base, and 11 bases lay between the germline ends. The CDR3 sequence is 15 residues long.

The chain employs TRBV2 and TRBJ2-3; TRBD1 matches 8 bases. Losses at the gene ends were 2 bases for V and 3 bases for J; bases not matched to a gene: 4. The CDR3 loop spans 15 amino acids. Germline V gene data show CDR1 as SNHLY and CDR2 as FYNNEI. The CDR3 DNA sequence: TGTGCCAGCAGTGAAATGACAGGGGAGACAGATACGCAGTATTTT. This gives the protein CASSEMTGETDTQYF.

The chain recombines TRBV10-3 with TRBJ2-3, with TRBD1 identical over 7 bases. The trim removed 6 bases at V and 4 bases at J, leaving 13 bases unmatched. Germline CDR1 ENHRY, CDR2 SYGVKD. The CDR3 contains 16 residues. The CDR3 spells CAISSTRDSWADTQYF. The CDR3 nucleotides read TGTGCCATCAGCAGTACTAGGGACAGTTGGGCAGATACGCAGTATTTT.

This chain links TRBV28 with TRBJ2-1, with a weak D call TRBD1 (6 bases). Germline V gives CDR1 MDHEN, CDR2 SYDVKM. This CDR3 region has 15 residues. Trimming cost V 5 bases and J 2 bases, with 13 bases left between them. The CDR3 loop reads CASSLGTTTYNEQFF. The DNA for the CDR3 is TGTGCCAGCAGTCTGGGGACAACCACCTACAATGAGCAGTTCTTC.

The chain is built from TRBV5-6 and TRBJ2-7; D is unclear. Per germline, CDR1 SGHDT and CDR2 YYEEEE. V dropped 0 bases and J dropped 6 bases, with 16 bases sitting between them. The CDR3 is 15 residues long. In DNA, the CDR3 is TGTGCCAGCAGCTTGGGGGCCGCCAGCGTCGGCGAGCAGTACTTC. This codes for CASSLGAASVGEQYF.

DNA for the CDR3: TGTGCCAGTAGCCTCCCGGGAGATACGCAGTATTTT. The encoded protein is CASSLPGDTQYF. The rearrangement uses TRBV19 and TRBJ2-3; D is ambiguous. V lost 6 bases to trimming and J lost 5 bases, with 9 bases between them. Germline V lookup: CDR1 LNHDA, CDR2 SQIVND (reference sequence). The CDR3 runs to 12 residues.

The chain carries TRBV5-1 and TRBJ2-3; D could derive from TRBD1 or TRBD2 (6 bases each). CDR1 SGHRS and CDR2 YFSETQ come from the germline V gene. This CDR3 is 18 amino acids long. Between the trimmed V and J ends, which lost 6 bases and 3 bases, there was a span of 26 bases. The CDR3 is CASTSRRPWEGGTDTQYF. CDR3 DNA: TGCGCCAGCACCTCTAGAAGGCCTTGGGAAGGGGGGACAGATACGCAGTATTTT. The complete variable domain, with remaining parts taken from reference TRBV5-1 and TRBJ2-3, reads KAGVTQTPRYLIKTRGQQVTLSCSPISGHRSVSWYQQTPGQGLQFLFEYFSETQRNKGNFPGRFSGRQFSNSRSEMNVSTLELGDSALYLCASTSRRPWEGGTDTQYFGPGTRLTVL.

The rearrangement links TRBV7-9 to TRBJ2-1, with 9 bases aligning to TRBD2. V lost 8 bases, J lost 8 bases, and 10 bases stayed unmatched. The CDR3 sequence is 14 residues long. Germline V CDR1 and CDR2: SEHNR, FQNEAQ (reference sequence). CDR3: CASGGLAGSDEQFF. DNA of the CDR3: TGTGCCAGCGGCGGCCTAGCGGGGTCCGATGAGCAGTTCTTC.

The genes are TRBV27 and TRBJ2-7; D is undetermined. Germline V gives CDR1 MNHEY, CDR2 SMNVEV (reference sequence). This CDR3 is built from 11 residues. Trimming removed 6 bases at V and 5 bases at J, with 8 bases between. The CDR3 reads CASRGSDEQYF. CDR3 DNA: TGTGCCAGCAGGGGCAGCGACGAGCAGTACTTC.